These 11 T cell receptor beta chains were sequenced from one sample in a study of T cells in Graves' hyperthyroidism and ophthalmopathy. Amplified TCR beta CDR3 regions derived from RNA transcripts. A first-round RT-PCR of the TCR CDR3 used the HTBI primer set. TCRdb re-analysed the multiplex PCR reads in MiXCR, keeping a single row per CDR3 protein. The sample lists around 580,000 distinct CDR3 sequences, around 45% occurring once. The sequenced sample consisted of peripheral blood or thyroid tissue (not recorded which). The receptors originated from a woman younger than 35 with Graves' hyperthyroidism.

The V call is TRBV7-3, the J call TRBJ1-6, with D maybe TRBD1 (5 bases). This CDR3 is 15 amino acids long. The V gene's germline CDR1 is SGHTA and CDR2 FQGTGA. The V and J ends lost 5 bases and 11 bases respectively, with 19 bases between them. The CDR3 loop is CASSPDTGEGTPLHF. The DNA for the CDR3 is TGTGCCAGCAGCCCTGACACCGGGGAGGGGACACCCCTCCACTTT.

This clonotype came up a few times. The chain uses TRBV3-1 and TRBJ2-7; D not resolved. Germline CDR1 LGHDT, CDR2 YNNKEL (reference sequence). Trimming left V 3 bases short and J 2 bases short, with 11 bases between. The CDR3 has 14 residues. The CDR3 bases are TGTGCCAGCAGCCACGATGCAGACGCCTACGAGCAGTACTTC. Translated: CASSHDADAYEQYF.

This clonotype was counted at least ten times. V is TRBV29-1 and J is TRBJ2-7, with D perhaps TRBD1 (6 bases). Between the trimmed V and J ends, which lost 0 bases and 4 bases, there was a span of 16 bases. The CDR3 loop spans 15 amino acids. Germline lookup yields CDR1 SQVTM and CDR2 ANQGSEA. The CDR3 reads CSVEDPGTTTYEQYF. The CDR3 DNA is TGCAGCGTTGAAGATCCGGGGACAACGACGTACGAGCAGTACTTC.

In its sample, this clonotype was seen many times. This chain connects TRBV7-8 to TRBJ1-5; D not certain. Trimming took 3 bases from V and 4 from J, leaving 19 bases between them. CDR3 length: 17 residues. In germline, CDR1 is SGHVS, CDR2 FQNEAQ. The CDR3 bases are TGTGCCAGCAGCTTTAGTCGGGTCCCCAAGAAAAATCAGCCCCAGCATTTT. Its translation: CASSFSRVPKKNQPQHF.

The chain employs TRBV7-6 and TRBJ2-5; 14 positions agree with TRBD2. The V and J ends lost 5 bases and 5 bases, in that order; junction bases with no gene match: 10. Germline V gene lookup returns CDR1 SGHVS and CDR2 FNYEAQ. This CDR3 contains 17 residues. In DNA form, the CDR3 reads TGTGCCAGCAGCCCCGGGACTAGCGGGAGCCCCGAGGAGACCCAGTACTTC. This gives the protein CASSPGTSGSPEETQYF.

Only one count was recorded for this clonotype. The genes are TRBV19 and TRBJ2-5, with D perhaps given as TRBD1 or TRBD2 (5 bases each). V was cut by 7 bases and J by 5 bases, with 23 bases left in between. This CDR3 is 16 amino acids long. CDR1 LNHDA and CDR2 SQIVND come from the germline V gene (reference sequence). CDR3 sequence (DNA): TGTGCCAGTACCCCGCGAGAGGGGAACACCGGGGAGACCCAGTACTTC. This gives the protein CASTPREGNTGETQYF.

The rearrangement joins TRBV29-1 to TRBJ2-1; D might be TRBD2 (5 bases). The CDR3 is 11 amino acids. Trimming stripped 4 bases from V and 7 bases from J, with 8 bases between. The germline V gene has CDR1 SQVTM and CDR2 ANQGSEA. The chain's CDR3 is CSVARVNEQFF. CDR3 in DNA: TGCAGCGTTGCGAGGGTTAATGAGCAGTTCTTC.

On this clonotype itself: Mismatch with germline at one junction end may stem from a read error. The CDR3 region is CATSDFGGSVGNYGHTF. The CDR3 DNA is TGTGCCACCAGTGATTTTGGTGGAAGCGTCGGGAACTATGGCCACACCTTC. V and J are TRBV24-1 and TRBJ1-2; D not certain. Germline lookup yields CDR1 KGHDR and CDR2 SFDVKD. The CDR3 runs to 17 residues.

There are many counts of this clonotype. The chain joins TRBV11-3 to TRBJ1-3; D perhaps matches TRBD1 (5 bases). The CDR3 has 17 amino acids. From germline, CDR1 is SGHNT and CDR2 YENEEA. V lost 5 bases and J lost 0, with 17 bases in between. The DNA for the CDR3 is TGTGCCAGCAGCGTCCACCTGGGACGGAACTCTGGAAACACCATATATTTT. Protein: CASSVHLGRNSGNTIYF.

V and J are TRBV30 and TRBJ2-7; D is perhaps TRBD2 (6 bases). CDR1 and CDR2 (germline): GTSNPN, SVGIG (reference sequence). V was shortened by 2 bases and J by 0 bases, with 14 bases between the two germline ends. The CDR3 spans 15 residues. CDR3 residues: CAWSRTIFGSYEQYF. CDR3 nucleotide sequence: TGTGCCTGGAGTAGGACTATTTTCGGCTCCTACGAGCAGTACTTC.

V usage is TRBV5-8 and J usage is TRBJ2-5, with 8 nucleotides matching TRBD1. V lost 2 bases to trimming and J lost 9 bases; unmatched junction nucleotides: 15. CDR3 length equals 16 residues. Germline values: CDR1 SGHTS, CDR2 YDEGEE. CDR3 bases: TGTGCCAGCAGCTTATTCACAGGGGGGAGCAATCAGCCCCAGTACTTC. Its protein product is CASSLFTGGSNQPQYF.